The 14 T cell receptor beta chains below were found in one sample sequenced in a study of blood T cell repertoires in COVID-19 (dated by TCRdb to the early 2020s). The library was produced with the immunoSEQ multiplex PCR assay. The clones in this table, taken by TCRdb from immuneACCESS, are in-frame only. Not every clone is retained; where verified, under half of the shortfall comes from an unresolved V gene, and the cause of the rest is unknown. This sample lists about 64,000 clones; 85% to 90% were detected once. Jointly, the top ten make up 3% to 3.5% of the sample. Sequencing was carried out using peripheral blood. The receptors were gathered from a man between 45 and 60 years old with active COVID-19.

CDR3 region: CASSPGGRSPLHF. The CDR3 DNA reads as TGTGCCAGCAGCCCAGGGGGCCGTTCACCCCTCCACTTT. V and J are TRBV28 and TRBJ1-6; 8 bases align to TRBD1. The CDR3 loop spans 13 amino acids. Germline values: CDR1 MDHEN, CDR2 SYDVKM. V was pared by 6 bases and J by 9 bases, with 4 bases of the junction left unmatched.

The rearrangement uses TRBV18 and TRBJ1-5; TRBD1 might be the D (5 bases). V lost 3 bases to trimming and J lost 3 bases, with 9 bases between them. CDR3 size: 14 residues. CDR1 is KGHSH and CDR2 is LQKENI in the germline V gene. The CDR3 DNA reads TGTGCCAGCTCACCTCAGGGTTTCAATCAGCCCCAGCATTTT. It yields the protein CASSPQGFNQPQHF. The full variable domain, its missing parts supplied by reference TRBV18 and TRBJ1-5, is NAGVMQNPRHLVRRRGQEARLRCSPMKGHSHVYWYRQLPEEGLKFMVYLQKENIIDESGMPKERFSAEFPKEGPSILRIQQVVRGDSAAYFCASSPQGFNQPQHFGDGTRLSIL.

The chain combines TRBV19 with TRBJ2-7, with 10 bases matching TRBD2. The V and J ends lost 3 bases and 2 bases, in that order; junction bases with no gene match: 4. Germline values: CDR1 LNHDA, CDR2 SQIVND (reference sequence). The length of the CDR3 is 15 residues. The CDR3, as DNA: TGTGCCAGTAGTATCGCTAGCGGGGGTACCTACGAGCAGTACTTC. This encodes CASSIASGGTYEQYF.

This CDR3 reads CASSPGGGLGFYEQYF. The CDR3 region has the DNA TGCGCCAGCAGCCCGGGGGGGGGCCTGGGTTTCTACGAGCAGTACTTC. V usage is TRBV5-1 and J usage is TRBJ2-7; 8 bases are a match to TRBD2. The ends lost 4 bases at V and 3 bases at J; junction bases unmatched: 12. In germline, CDR1 is SGHRS, CDR2 YFSETQ. This CDR3 spans 16 amino acids.

The chain is built from TRBV27 and TRBJ1-5, with D possibly being TRBD1 (6 bases). Germline V CDR1 and CDR2: MNHEY, SMNVEV (reference sequence). The CDR3 consists of 13 residues. The germline V and J ends were trimmed by 2 bases and 7 bases, with 9 bases remaining between them. CDR3 coding DNA: TGTGCCAGCAGTTTAACAGGGAGACAGCCCCAGCATTTT. It encodes CASSLTGRQPQHF.

With respect to this clone: At one of its ends the junction is not consistent with the germline gene, which may arise from a read error. The chain has TRBV6-6 and TRBJ1-1; tentatively, D is TRBD1 (5 bases). The CDR3 contains 12 residues. Looked up from germline, CDR1 is MNHNY and CDR2 is SVGAGI (reference sequence). CDR3 bases: TGTGCCAGCAGTAACCACCCTCAGGGTCATCCCTTT. This gives the protein CASSNHPQGHPF.

The chain uses TRBV5-4 and TRBJ2-3; D is undetermined. This CDR3 comprises 13 residues. V lost 4 bases and J lost 2, with 8 bases in between. Germline CDR1 reads SGHNT; CDR2 reads YYREEE (reference sequence). In nucleotides, the CDR3 is TGTGCCAGCAGCCCAACAGCCACAGATACGCAGTATTTT. It yields the protein CASSPTATDTQYF. The entire variable domain, with the rest obtained from reference TRBV5-4 and TRBJ2-3, is as follows: ETGVTQSPTHLIKTRGQQVTLRCSSQSGHNTVSWYQQALGQGPQFIFQYYREEENGRGNFPPRFSGLQFPNYSSELNVNALELDDSALYLCASSPTATDTQYFGPGTRLTVL.

This sequence joins TRBV6-4 and TRBJ2-3; D is perhaps TRBD2 (5 bases). With 2 bases removed from V and 2 bases from J, the gap between germline ends came to 11 bases. CDR1 is MRHNA and CDR2 is SNTAGT in the germline V gene. CDR3 length equals 15 residues. The CDR3, as DNA: TGTGCCAGCAGTGACCGCAGCGGAGCCACAGATACGCAGTATTTT. It translates to CASSDRSGATDTQYF.

Only a few counts were recorded for this clone. V and J are TRBV10-3 and TRBJ1-6; 7 bases fit TRBD1. CDR1 is ENHRY, CDR2 SYGVKD, per germline. V dropped 6 bases and J dropped 7; count of bases not matched to a gene: 6. The CDR3 consists of 14 residues. This CDR3 is CAISPGTVNSPLHF. As DNA, the CDR3 is TGTGCCATCAGCCCCGGGACAGTCAATTCACCCCTCCACTTT.

The chain has TRBV6-2 or TRBV6-3 and TRBJ2-2; D may be TRBD1 (5 bases). V gave up 2 bases and J gave up 0 bases, with 16 bases separating them. CDR3 size: 18 residues. Germline CDR1 is MNHEY and CDR2 is SVGEGT. The CDR3, as DNA: TGTGCCAGCAGTTACCCGACAGTATACTCAACGAACACCGGGGAGCTGTTTTTT. This gives the protein CASSYPTVYSTNTGELFF.

The chain uses TRBV5-1 and TRBJ2-2; TRBD1 matches at 7 bases. The germline V gene encodes CDR1 SGHRS and CDR2 YFSETQ. The CDR3 has 15 residues. The V and J ends lost 4 bases and 5 bases, in that order; junction bases with no gene match: 8. CDR3 nucleotide sequence: TGCGCCAGCAGCCCCAGGGACAGTCCGACCGGGGAGCTGTTTTTT. It encodes CASSPRDSPTGELFF.

This clone was seen more than once but under ten times. The rearrangement joins TRBV4-1 to TRBJ2-7; the D gene is possibly TRBD1 (5 bases). Germline assignment: CDR1 MGHRA and CDR2 YSYEKL. The CDR3 is made up of 14 amino acids. The V end lost 1 base, the J end lost 3 bases, and 10 bases lay between the germline ends. The CDR3 here is CASSQGAGRYEQYF. The CDR3 nucleotides are TGCGCCAGCAGCCAAGGGGCAGGGCGCTACGAGCAGTACTTC.

This chain connects TRBV28 to TRBJ2-6; the D gene is possibly TRBD2 (6 bases). V was shortened by 2 bases and J by 3 bases, with 8 bases between the two germline ends. Germline V gene lookup returns CDR1 MDHEN and CDR2 SYDVKM. The CDR3 loop spans 15 amino acids. CDR3 region: CASSLRGNGANVLTF. CDR3 coding DNA: TGTGCCAGCAGTTTACGGGGGAATGGGGCCAACGTCCTGACTTTC.

J is TRBJ2-1 and V is TRBV21-1; the table's D gene call, TRBD2, was not cross checked with the DNA. TRBV21-1 is termed a pseudogene. There are 16 residues in the CDR3. CDR3 amino acids: CASSKAGGLNHNEQFF. CDR3 nucleotides: TGTGCCAGCAGCAAAGCGGGGGGACTTAACCACAATGAGCAGTTCTTC.